What follows are 19 T cell receptor beta chains derived from one specimen sequenced in a study of tumor-infiltrating lymphocytes in primary liver carcinoma. Germline DNA was also extracted, and blood RNA derived from unsorted whole blood. TCR beta cDNA was reverse-transcribed from about 550 ng of total RNA. The reaction used a constant-region primer and ProtoScript II reverse transcriptase. ARM-PCR, slightly modified, supplied the TCR beta libraries through three nested multiplex PCR rounds. With TRBV1-TRBV30 forward primers and a C-beta reverse primer, the first two PCR rounds were run for about 10 cycles each. TCRdb re-called the multiplex PCR reads with MiXCR, one entry per CDR3 protein. The table includes around 330,000 distinct CDR3 sequences, approximately 60% detected once. The sample taken for sequencing was peripheral blood. Every receptor here comes from a man aged 40-49 years with primary liver carcinoma and hepatitis B virus infection.

Regarding this clonotype: Compared with germline, one end of the junction differs, possibly owing to a read error. This chain links TRBV5-6 with TRBJ2-1; perhaps D is TRBD1 or TRBD2 (6 bases each). The CDR3 is 15 amino acids. CDR1 and CDR2 (germline): SGHDT, YYEEEE. The CDR3 region is CAISRAGGPYNEQFF. The CDR3 region has the DNA TGTGCCATCAGCCGAGCTGGGGGGCCGTACAATGAGCAGTTCTTC.

Comment on this clonotype: A junction end diverges from the germline sequence, so it may reflect a read error. V gene TRBV11-3 combines with J gene TRBJ2-1; D possibly uses TRBD1 or TRBD2 (6 bases each). Germline CDR1 reads SGHNT; CDR2 reads YENEEA. CDR3 length: 14 amino acids. The CDR3 DNA is TGTGCCAGCAGCTTAGTTGGGGGGCACAATGAGCAGTCCTTC. It yields the protein CASSLVGGHNEQSF.

The table lists this clonotype with many counts. The genes are TRBV5-1 and TRBJ2-7; D tentatively reads TRBD1 or TRBD2 (5 bases each). Germline loops: CDR1 SGHRS, CDR2 YFSETQ. V was pared by 4 bases and J by 0 bases, with 11 bases between. This CDR3 contains 14 residues. The CDR3 region has the DNA TGCGCCAGCAGCATAGGGACGGGCTCCTACGAGCAGTACTTC. This encodes CASSIGTGSYEQYF. Supplemented by reference TRBV5-1 and TRBJ2-7, the full variable domain reads KAGVTQTPRYLIKTRGQQVTLSCSPISGHRSVSWYQQTPGQGLQFLFEYFSETQRNKGNFPGRFSGRQFSNSRSEMNVSTLELGDSALYLCASSIGTGSYEQYFGPGTRLTVT.

Comments on this clonotype: A clone one base away is much larger, so this may be a read error. This chain joins TRBV29-1 and TRBJ1-1; D not certain. This CDR3 region has 12 residues. Germline loops: CDR1 SQVTM, CDR2 ANQGSEA. Here the CDR3 reads CSVNSENTETFF. The CDR3 bases are TGCAGCGTTAATTCGGAGAACACTGAAACTTTCTTT.

This chain uses TRBV20-1 with TRBJ2-5; tentative D call: TRBD1 (5 bases). CDR1 and CDR2 from the germline V gene are DFQATT and SNEGSKA (reference sequence). Trimming cost V 5 bases and J 2 bases, with 12 bases left between them. CDR3 size: 13 residues. In nucleotides, the CDR3 is TGCAGTGCTTATGACAGCCTACAAGAGACCCAGTACTTC. Amino acids: CSAYDSLQETQYF.

The table lists this clonotype with many counts. This chain uses TRBV11-1 with TRBJ2-7; 8 bases line up with TRBD1. The germline gives CDR1 SGHAT, CDR2 FQDESV (reference sequence). The CDR3 has 18 amino acids. The trim removed 3 bases at V and 0 bases at J, leaving 13 bases unmatched. This CDR3 reads CASSFGTPGGVASYEQYF. The CDR3 DNA sequence: TGTGCCAGCAGCTTTGGTACGCCAGGGGGCGTCGCCTCCTACGAGCAGTACTTC.

This clonotype was seen more than once but under ten times. J is TRBJ2-7 and V is TRBV10-3; possibly TRBD2 for D (6 bases). Germline-derived CDR1 and CDR2 are ENHRY and SYGVKD. Trimming pared 11 bases from V and 1 base from J, leaving 18 bases between. The CDR3 totals 14 residues. The CDR3 DNA is TGTGCCTCCCAGGGAGGCGACATTTCCTACGAGCAGTACTTC. It specifies CASQGGDISYEQYF.

About this clonotype itself: A much more abundant neighbour one base away suggests this may be a read error. The J gene is TRBJ2-7, the V gene TRBV4-3, with a possible D match to TRBD1 (5 bases). Germline V gives CDR1 LGHNA, CDR2 YSLEER. The CDR3 loop spans 15 amino acids. The CDR3 region is CASSQAVQGAYVQYF. CDR3 sequence (DNA): TGCGCCAGCAGCCAAGCGGTGCAGGGCGCCTACGTGCAGTACTTC.

Notes on this clonotype: The junction does not match germline at one end; this may be a read error. The V call is TRBV6-1, the J call TRBJ1-5; D unresolved. The germline V gene encodes CDR1 MNHNS and CDR2 SASEGT. The CDR3 contains 17 residues. The CDR3 nucleotides read TGTGTCAGCAGGCCCTCATTTATGGTGGGCTTGAATCAGCCCCAGCATTTT. The encoded protein is CVSRPSFMVGLNQPQHF.

Notes on this clonotype: A much bigger clone sits one base away, suggesting this may be a read error. The J gene is TRBJ1-1, the V gene TRBV6-1; D is ambiguous. Germline V gene lookup returns CDR1 MNHNS and CDR2 SASEGT. This CDR3 has 11 residues. V was trimmed by 10 bases and J by 2 bases, leaving 8 bases between them. The CDR3 loop is CANRPNTEAFF. The CDR3 nucleotides read TGTGCCAACAGACCTAACACTGAAGCTTTCTTT.

This chain uses TRBV11-3 with TRBJ2-1, with D perhaps given as TRBD1 or TRBD2 (6 bases each). Germline CDR1 SGHNT, CDR2 YENEEA. V gave up 6 bases and J gave up 5 bases, with 14 bases separating them. The CDR3 sequence is 14 residues long. CDR3 amino acids: CASSHQGTDNEQFF. The CDR3 region has the DNA TGTGCCAGCAGTCACCAGGGGACTGACAATGAGCAGTTCTTC. Full variable domain (outside the CDR3, taken from reference TRBV11-3 and TRBJ2-1): EAGVVQSPRYKIIEKKQPVAFWCNPISGHNTLYWYLQNLGQGPELLIRYENEEAVDDSQLPKDRFSAERLKGVDSTLKIQPAELGDSAVYLCASSHQGTDNEQFFGPGTRLTVL.

Comments on this clonotype: Compared with germline, one end of the junction differs, possibly owing to a read error. The chain couples TRBV6-1 to TRBJ1-2; D unresolved. This CDR3 spans 16 amino acids. CDR1 MNHNS and CDR2 SASEGT come from the germline V gene. The CDR3 coding sequence is TGTGCCAGCAGTACACCCGACGGGGTAACTAACTATGGCTACACCTTT. This gives the protein CASSTPDGVTNYGYTF.

This clonotype has ten or more counts. The rearrangement uses TRBV6-6 and TRBJ2-2; TRBD1 matches at 12 bases. The CDR3 has 16 residues. The J segment lost 7 bases and the V segment lost 5 bases, leaving 8 bases of the junction unmatched. CDR1 and CDR2 from the germline V gene are MNHNY and SVGAGI (reference sequence). CDR3 amino acids: CASSLTGTGGIGELFF. The CDR3 bases are TGTGCCAGCAGTCTAACCGGGACAGGGGGCATCGGGGAGCTGTTTTTT.

A remark on this clonotype: A much more abundant neighbour one base away suggests this may be a read error. The chain recombines TRBV29-1 with TRBJ2-7; TRBD1 matches at 9 bases. This CDR3 has 17 residues. Looked up from germline, CDR1 is SQVTM and CDR2 is ANQGSEA. V trimming: 5 bases; J trimming: 2 bases; junction bases outside the gene matches: 16. The CDR3 spells CSVFLLIRTGAPYEQYF. The CDR3 DNA follows: TGCAGCGTTTTCTTGTTGATTAGGACAGGGGCCCCCTACGAGCAGTACTTC.

As to this clonotype: The junction and the germline gene differ at one end; a read error may be behind it. The chain has TRBV30 and TRBJ1-1; no clear D gene. CDR3 length equals 13 residues. Germline CDR1 GTSNPN, CDR2 SVGIG (reference sequence). CDR3 nucleotide sequence: TGTGTCTGGAGTGTGTCAATGGGCACTGAAGCTTTCTTT. The encoded protein is CVWSVSMGTEAFF.

The rearrangement links TRBV4-2 to TRBJ2-2; 7 nucleotides align to TRBD2. The germline gives CDR1 LGHNA, CDR2 YNFKEQ. Trimming took 4 bases from V and 3 from J; bases not matched to a gene: 8. This CDR3 has 16 amino acids. CDR3: CASSRRPRGDTGELFF. The CDR3 coding sequence is TGTGCCAGCAGCCGCCGACCACGGGGGGACACCGGGGAGCTGTTTTTT.

Notes on this clonotype: The junction shows a germline mismatch at one end, possibly a read error. This sequence joins TRBV11-2 and TRBJ2-5; unclear D gene. Per germline, CDR1 SGHAT and CDR2 FQNNGV. The CDR3 contains 14 residues. CDR3: CASSLRLVQETRYF. In DNA form, the CDR3 reads TGTGCCAGTAGCCTACGACTCGTCCAGGAGACCCGGTACTTC.

This clonotype was observed at least ten times. The chain is built from TRBV7-9 and TRBJ1-2; 7 bases align to TRBD1. With 4 bases clipped from V and 2 bases from J, the junction kept 13 bases outside the gene matches. Germline loops: CDR1 SEHNR, CDR2 FQNEAQ (reference sequence). The CDR3 consists of 17 residues. The CDR3 region is CASSSRPQGGRNYGYTF. The CDR3 DNA is TGTGCCAGCAGCTCCAGACCCCAGGGGGGGCGCAACTATGGCTACACCTTC. Supplemented by reference TRBV7-9 and TRBJ1-2, the full variable domain reads DTGVSQNPRHKITKRGQNVTFRCDPISEHNRLYWYRQTLGQGPEFLTYFQNEAQLEKSRLLSDRFSAERPKGSFSTLEIQRTEQGDSAMYLCASSSRPQGGRNYGYTFGSGTRLTVV.

The chain recombines TRBV5-6 with TRBJ2-7; 8 positions match TRBD2. J lost 1 base, V lost 4 bases, and 7 bases had no gene match. Germline lookup yields CDR1 SGHDT and CDR2 YYEEEE. The CDR3 is 15 amino acids. In DNA form, the CDR3 reads TGTGCCAGCAGCGGGGTAGCGGGGAGATCCTACGAGCAGTACTTC. The encoded protein is CASSGVAGRSYEQYF.